The TCR beta chain described here comes from a study of molecular identifiers for immune sequencing clone quantification. Study-wide context: Naive CD8 RNA (around 20,000 or 99,000 cells) was divided into five aliquots, with four sequenced.

Both previously described methods and listed TCR primers were employed to make bulk TCR libraries. TCRdb processed the PCR reads anew with MiXCR; each CDR3 protein has one entry. The sample shows approximately 41,000 distinct CDR3 sequences, roughly 21% of them seen only once. The CDR3 spans 16 residues. Trimming cost V 3 bases and J 7 bases; bases outside gene matches: 7. CDR1 and CDR2 (germline): SGDLS, YYNGEE. With respect to this clonotype: Antigen: not known. A much more abundant neighbour one base away suggests this may be a read error.

Study-level results: Among 850,000 to 1,000,000 naive cells, spiked Jurkat TCR RNA from a single cell was reportedly detectable. Among effectors, clones above 20 RNA copies held over 97% of molecules; among naive cells, under 1%.

Sequenced material: naive CD8+ T cells from blood, with Jurkat cell RNA spiked in. Described subset: FACS-sorted CD8+CD4-CCR7+CD45RA+ naive T cells. This chain joins TRBV9 and TRBJ2-5; TRBD2 agrees at 15 bases. This sequence originates from a human donor in good health. Some libraries in this study had Jurkat cell RNA spiked in. CDR3 DNA sequence: TGTGCCAGCAGCGAGGGACTAGCGGGAGGACGAGGGACCCAGTACTTC. Amino acid sequence: CASSEGLAGGRGTQYF.